What follows is one T cell receptor beta chain and its context. Since no conserved phenylalanine or tryptophan closes the CDR3, a read error is the likely cause. Because the CDR3's place on the DNA is in doubt, the DNA is left out and the CDR3 is given as listed by TCRdb. This sample was included in a study of control samples from healthy donors and cancer patients. The protocol was immunoSEQ multiplex PCR, while the TCRdb copy is restricted to in-frame clones and leaves out a portion. The profile shows around 80,000 clones, 89% of them singletons. Input material: blood. This TCR was sampled from a man aged 50 or older in good health.

CDR3 region: CATSRPPGQGL. The V call is TRBV15, the J call TRBJ1-4; the table gives TRBD1 as D, unverified against the DNA. Looked up from germline, CDR1 is LNHNV and CDR2 is YYDKDF (reference sequence). The CDR3 spans 11 residues, counting both ends.